This is a list of T cell receptor beta chains from one sample in a study of beta chain features in type 1 diabetes. Libraries were prepared by immunoSEQ multiplex PCR; TCRdb keeps only in-frame clonotypes and omits some of them. This sample carries under 400,000 clones, 11% to 15% of them seen once, and the ten largest clones take under 8.5%. Source material: central memory CD4+ T cells from blood. The receptors originated from a man aged 25 to 40 in good health. Both conserved end residues are part of each CDR3. The D gene is left open where the match is weak. Clone size is not always given. Where it is, it says once, few, many or a class for expanded clones.

j_call: TRBJ1-1
clone_size: NA
v_call: TRBV19
d_call: NA
cdr3_nt: TGTGCCAGTAGTATTTCGTCCGGGTTTAGCACTGAAGCTTTCTTT
cdr3_aa: CASSISSGFSTEAFF

j_call: TRBJ1-2
clone_size: few
v_call: TRBV2
d_call: NA
cdr3_nt: TGTGCCAGCAGTGCTGGGACGAAGTATGGCTACACCTTC
cdr3_aa: CASSAGTKYGYTF

j_call: TRBJ2-5
clone_size: NA
v_call: TRBV7-2
d_call: TRBD2
cdr3_nt: TGTGCCAGCAGCTTTGGACTAGCGGTGTACCAAGAGACCCAGTACTTC
cdr3_aa: CASSFGLAVYQETQYF

j_call: TRBJ2-5
clone_size: NA
v_call: TRBV4-2
d_call: TRBD2
cdr3_nt: TGTGCCAGCACCCGGGCGACTAGCGGGTTTGAGACCCAGTACTTC
cdr3_aa: CASTRATSGFETQYF

j_call: TRBJ2-2
clone_size: NA
v_call: TRBV11-1
d_call: TRBD2
cdr3_nt: TGTGCCAGCAGCTTTGGGCGGGAGTCTGGCGGGGAGCTGTTTTTT
cdr3_aa: CASSFGRESGGELFF

j_call: TRBJ1-4
clone_size: NA
v_call: TRBV4-1
d_call: NA
cdr3_nt: TGCGCCAGCAGCATACGTCCGGACCTGGGAGGGGTTTTGGAAAAACTGTTTTTT
cdr3_aa: CASSIRPDLGGVLEKLFF

j_call: TRBJ2-5
clone_size: NA
v_call: TRBV5-6
d_call: NA
cdr3_nt: TGTGCCAGCAGCTTGGGGATGGGGGAGACCCAGTACTTC
cdr3_aa: CASSLGMGETQYF

j_call: TRBJ2-2
clone_size: NA
v_call: TRBV13
d_call: NA
cdr3_nt: TGTGCCAGCAGTGAAGTACCCCAATATGGGATTAGCGGGGAGCTGTTTTTT
cdr3_aa: CASSEVPQYGISGELFF

j_call: TRBJ2-1
clone_size: NA
v_call: TRBV11-3
d_call: NA
cdr3_nt: TGTGCCAGCAGCTTAGACAGGGGCACCCACAATGAGCAGTTCTTC
cdr3_aa: CASSLDRGTHNEQFF

j_call: TRBJ2-2
clone_size: few
v_call: TRBV2
d_call: TRBD1
cdr3_nt: TGTGCCAGCAGTGAAACCTTGAGGGACAGGGTAATGAACACCGGGGAGCTGTTTTTT
cdr3_aa: CASSETLRDRVMNTGELFF

j_call: TRBJ2-3
clone_size: many
v_call: TRBV4-3
d_call: NA
cdr3_nt: TGCGCCAGCAGCCAAGAACCTGTTGGTGGCACAGATACGCAGTATTTT
cdr3_aa: CASSQEPVGGTDTQYF

j_call: TRBJ1-6
clone_size: many
v_call: TRBV5-6
d_call: NA
cdr3_nt: TGTGCCAGCAGCTCGTGGACAGATCCACCCCTCCACTTT
cdr3_aa: CASSSWTDPPLHF

j_call: TRBJ2-1
clone_size: few
v_call: TRBV2
d_call: TRBD2
cdr3_nt: TGTGCCACTAGACTACGGACTAGCGGGAAGAATGAGCAGTTCTTC
cdr3_aa: CATRLRTSGKNEQFF

j_call: TRBJ2-7
clone_size: NA
v_call: TRBV5-6
d_call: TRBD2
cdr3_nt: TGTGCCAGCAGCTTGGAGGGACTAGCGTTCCACGAGCAGTACTTC
cdr3_aa: CASSLEGLAFHEQYF

j_call: TRBJ2-3
clone_size: few
v_call: TRBV5-1
d_call: NA
cdr3_nt: TGCGCCAGCAGCTTGGTTCTTACAGATACGCAGTATTTT
cdr3_aa: CASSLVLTDTQYF

j_call: TRBJ2-1
clone_size: few
v_call: TRBV4-1
d_call: NA
cdr3_nt: TGCGCCAGCAGCCCTCTCACGGGATCCTACAATGAGCAGTTCTTC
cdr3_aa: CASSPLTGSYNEQFF

j_call: TRBJ1-1
clone_size: NA
v_call: TRBV5-6
d_call: NA
cdr3_nt: TGTGCCAGCAGCTTCTGGTCGAACACTGAAGCTTTCTTT
cdr3_aa: CASSFWSNTEAFF

j_call: TRBJ1-5
clone_size: NA
v_call: TRBV4-1
d_call: NA
cdr3_nt: TGCGCCAGCAGCCAAGTCCCCAAGCCCCCTTATCAGCCCCAGCATTTT
cdr3_aa: CASSQVPKPPYQPQHF

j_call: TRBJ2-1
clone_size: few
v_call: TRBV29-1
d_call: NA
cdr3_nt: TGCAGCGTTGTCGGCTCGAACCTTCAAATCAATGAGCAGTTCTTC
cdr3_aa: CSVVGSNLQINEQFF

j_call: TRBJ2-7
clone_size: few
v_call: TRBV19
d_call: NA
cdr3_nt: TGTGCCAGTAGTATATCCGGCAGATACTACGAGCAGTACTTC
cdr3_aa: CASSISGRYYEQYF

j_call: TRBJ1-2
clone_size: few
v_call: TRBV7-2
d_call: NA
cdr3_nt: TGTGCCAGCAGCTTATCTGGAGGCTACACCTTC
cdr3_aa: CASSLSGGYTF

j_call: TRBJ1-1
clone_size: NA
v_call: TRBV7-3
d_call: TRBD1
cdr3_nt: TGTGCCAGCAGCGAGGGGGGACAGGGGACCACTGAAGCTTTCTTT
cdr3_aa: CASSEGGQGTTEAFF

j_call: TRBJ2-4
clone_size: NA
v_call: TRBV9
d_call: NA
cdr3_nt: TGTGCCAGCAGCGCTAGCCCACAGAGGGGAAACATTCAGTACTTC
cdr3_aa: CASSASPQRGNIQYF

j_call: TRBJ1-2
clone_size: few
v_call: TRBV7-2
d_call: TRBD1
cdr3_nt: TGTGCCAGCAGCTCACAGGGGTTCGATGGCTACACCTTC
cdr3_aa: CASSSQGFDGYTF

j_call: TRBJ2-1
clone_size: few
v_call: TRBV18
d_call: TRBD2
cdr3_nt: TGTGCCAGCTCACCGGCTGCTAGCGGGGCTCGCACTGAGCAGTTCTTC
cdr3_aa: CASSPAASGARTEQFF

j_call: TRBJ1-2
clone_size: NA
v_call: TRBV10-3
d_call: TRBD1
cdr3_nt: TGTGCCATCAGCCTCGGGACAGGCGATGGCTACACCTTC
cdr3_aa: CAISLGTGDGYTF

j_call: TRBJ2-5
clone_size: many
v_call: TRBV27
d_call: NA
cdr3_nt: TGTGCCAGCAGTTTTGCGACAAGCGATGAGACCCAGTACTTC
cdr3_aa: CASSFATSDETQYF

j_call: TRBJ2-1
clone_size: many
v_call: TRBV11-2
d_call: TRBD2
cdr3_nt: TGTGCCAGCAGCTTCCCGGGACTAGCGGGGGGCCGCCCCCTCTTC
cdr3_aa: CASSFPGLAGGRPLF

j_call: TRBJ2-1
clone_size: NA
v_call: TRBV9
d_call: TRBD2
cdr3_nt: TGTGCCAGCAGCGTAGCGGGAGGGCCCTTTTCTACTCCCTACAATGAGCAGTTCTTC
cdr3_aa: CASSVAGGPFSTPYNEQFF

j_call: TRBJ2-6
clone_size: many
v_call: TRBV7-2
d_call: TRBD1
cdr3_nt: TGTGCCAGCAGCTTCACAGGGGCTGGGGCCAACGTCCTGACTTTC
cdr3_aa: CASSFTGAGANVLTF

j_call: TRBJ2-4
clone_size: many
v_call: TRBV28
d_call: TRBD1
cdr3_nt: TGTGCCAGCAGTTTATGGACAGGGGGAGCCAAAAACATTCAGTACTTC
cdr3_aa: CASSLWTGGAKNIQYF

j_call: TRBJ1-1
clone_size: NA
v_call: TRBV6-9
d_call: NA
cdr3_nt: TGTGCCAGCAGTTATCCTCAGGGGACTTTGAACACTGAAGCTTTCTTT
cdr3_aa: CASSYPQGTLNTEAFF

j_call: TRBJ2-7
clone_size: NA
v_call: TRBV19
d_call: TRBD2
cdr3_nt: TGTGCCAGTAGTTTCGGACTAGCGGGGGGGCTCCACGAGCAGTACTTC
cdr3_aa: CASSFGLAGGLHEQYF

j_call: TRBJ2-5
clone_size: few
v_call: TRBV4-1
d_call: NA
cdr3_nt: TGCGCCAGCAGCCCCCCCCAGCGGGCGGAGACCCAGTACTTC
cdr3_aa: CASSPPQRAETQYF

j_call: TRBJ1-5
clone_size: NA
v_call: TRBV28
d_call: NA
cdr3_nt: TGTGCCGGCGGGTATGTCGGCGAGGGGCCCCAGCATTTT
cdr3_aa: CAGGYVGEGPQHF

j_call: TRBJ1-6
clone_size: NA
v_call: TRBV11-2
d_call: NA
cdr3_nt: TGTGCCAGCAGCTTGGATAATTCACCCCTCCACTTT
cdr3_aa: CASSLDNSPLHF

j_call: TRBJ2-7
clone_size: NA
v_call: TRBV9
d_call: NA
cdr3_nt: TGTGCCAGCAGCTCGTCAGGGTCCGAGCAGTACTTC
cdr3_aa: CASSSSGSEQYF

j_call: TRBJ1-2
clone_size: NA
v_call: TRBV11-2
d_call: TRBD1
cdr3_nt: TGTGCCAGCAGCTACGGGGGACAGGTTGGCTACACCTTC
cdr3_aa: CASSYGGQVGYTF

j_call: TRBJ2-3
clone_size: few
v_call: TRBV6-1
d_call: NA
cdr3_nt: TGTGCCAGCAGTGAAGTCGTAAGAGATACGCAGTATTTT
cdr3_aa: CASSEVVRDTQYF

j_call: TRBJ1-5
clone_size: many
v_call: TRBV23-1
d_call: TRBD1
cdr3_nt: TGCGCCAGCATAGCGGACAGGGGGAGTGTTAGCAATCAGCCCCAGCATTTT
cdr3_aa: CASIADRGSVSNQPQHF

j_call: TRBJ1-3
clone_size: once
v_call: TRBV6-1
d_call: TRBD1
cdr3_nt: TGTGCCAGCAGTGGCAGGGGGTCAGGAAACACCATATATTTT
cdr3_aa: CASSGRGSGNTIYF

j_call: TRBJ2-5
clone_size: few
v_call: TRBV5-4
d_call: NA
cdr3_nt: TGTGCCAGCAGCATCCCAGGGAACCAAGAGACCCAGTACTTC
cdr3_aa: CASSIPGNQETQYF

j_call: TRBJ1-4
clone_size: NA
v_call: TRBV7-6
d_call: NA
cdr3_nt: TGTGCCAGCAGCTTTGGACCAAATGAAAAACTGTTTTTT
cdr3_aa: CASSFGPNEKLFF

j_call: TRBJ1-5
clone_size: NA
v_call: TRBV11-2
d_call: NA
cdr3_nt: TGTGCCAGCAGCTTGATGGGGGCGGGCAATCAGCCCCAGCATTTT
cdr3_aa: CASSLMGAGNQPQHF

j_call: TRBJ1-1
clone_size: NA
v_call: TRBV7-3
d_call: TRBD1
cdr3_nt: TGTGCCAGCAGCTTGCACGGACAGGGAACTGAAGCTTTCTTT
cdr3_aa: CASSLHGQGTEAFF

j_call: TRBJ1-4
clone_size: few
v_call: TRBV6-5
d_call: TRBD1
cdr3_nt: TGTGCCAGCAGGACAGGGCTTGAAAAACTGTTTTTT
cdr3_aa: CASRTGLEKLFF

j_call: TRBJ1-4
clone_size: NA
v_call: TRBV11-3
d_call: NA
cdr3_nt: TGTGCCAGCAGCTTCGGGGGACACAATGAAAAACTGTTTTTT
cdr3_aa: CASSFGGHNEKLFF